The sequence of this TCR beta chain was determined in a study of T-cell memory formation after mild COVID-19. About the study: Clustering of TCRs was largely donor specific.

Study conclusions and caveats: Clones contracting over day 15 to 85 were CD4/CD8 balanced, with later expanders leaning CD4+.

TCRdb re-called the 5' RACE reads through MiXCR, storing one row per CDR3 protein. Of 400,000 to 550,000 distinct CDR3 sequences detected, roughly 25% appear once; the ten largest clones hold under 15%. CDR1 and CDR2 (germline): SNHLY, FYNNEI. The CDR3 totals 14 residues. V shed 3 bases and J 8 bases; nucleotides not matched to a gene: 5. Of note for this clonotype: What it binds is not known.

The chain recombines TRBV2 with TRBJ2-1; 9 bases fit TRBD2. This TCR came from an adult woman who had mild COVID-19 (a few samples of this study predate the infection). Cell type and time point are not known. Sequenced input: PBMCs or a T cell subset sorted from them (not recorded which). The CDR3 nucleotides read TGTGCCAGCAGTGAGGAGCGGGGGGCGTATGAGCAGTTCTTC. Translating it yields CASSEERGAYEQFF.